This T cell receptor beta chain was observed in a study of T cell responses to AZD1222 COVID-19 vaccine. In the case of this clone: Its antigen remains unknown.

Broader study findings: Elevations in Spike-specific TCR breadth and depth followed administration of two AZD1222 doses. Dominant CD4 TCR responses targeted spike regions 160-218 and 743-854. Most donors were white British, females outnumbered males, and clonal diversity was possibly underestimated. Of the AZD1222 recipients, only six were seropositive at baseline.

The data were produced by immunoSEQ multiplex PCR, yet TCRdb's version contains in-frame clones alone and is incomplete. Of around 150,000 clones in the sample, 92% are singletons; the top ten hold roughly 4.3%. This CDR3 is built from 13 residues. V lost 2 bases to trimming and J lost 5 bases, with 9 bases between them. CDR1 MNHEY and CDR2 SVGEGT come from the germline V gene. The clonotype originates from an adult in good health. The material was peripheral blood, obtained on day 0 of MenACWY control vaccination. This rearrangement joins TRBV6-2 or TRBV6-3 to TRBJ2-5; D not resolved. CDR3 nucleotide sequence: TGTGCCAGCAGTTACAATGGGGTTGAGACCCAGTACTTC. Translated, it gives CASSYNGVETQYF.